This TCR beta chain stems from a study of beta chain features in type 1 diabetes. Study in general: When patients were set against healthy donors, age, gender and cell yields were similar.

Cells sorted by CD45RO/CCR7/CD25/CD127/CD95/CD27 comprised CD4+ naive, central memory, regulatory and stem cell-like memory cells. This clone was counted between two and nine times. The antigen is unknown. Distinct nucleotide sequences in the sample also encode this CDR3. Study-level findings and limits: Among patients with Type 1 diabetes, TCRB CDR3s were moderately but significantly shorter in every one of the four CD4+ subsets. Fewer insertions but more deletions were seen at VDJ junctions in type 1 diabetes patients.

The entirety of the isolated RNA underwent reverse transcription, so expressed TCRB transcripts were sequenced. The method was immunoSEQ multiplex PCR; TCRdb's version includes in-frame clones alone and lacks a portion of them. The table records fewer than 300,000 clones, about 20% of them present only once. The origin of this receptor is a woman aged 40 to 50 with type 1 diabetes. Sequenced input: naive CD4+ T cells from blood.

CDR3 in DNA: TGTGCCAGCAGCGTGGGGACAGGGGGCCTGGAGACCCAGTACTTC. Its translation: CASSVGTGGLETQYF. V gene TRBV9 combines with J gene TRBJ2-5; 12 nucleotides agree with TRBD1. V was pared by 2 bases and J by 5 bases, with 4 bases of the junction left unmatched. CDR1 SGDLS and CDR2 YYNGEE come from the germline V gene. This CDR3 is built from 15 residues.